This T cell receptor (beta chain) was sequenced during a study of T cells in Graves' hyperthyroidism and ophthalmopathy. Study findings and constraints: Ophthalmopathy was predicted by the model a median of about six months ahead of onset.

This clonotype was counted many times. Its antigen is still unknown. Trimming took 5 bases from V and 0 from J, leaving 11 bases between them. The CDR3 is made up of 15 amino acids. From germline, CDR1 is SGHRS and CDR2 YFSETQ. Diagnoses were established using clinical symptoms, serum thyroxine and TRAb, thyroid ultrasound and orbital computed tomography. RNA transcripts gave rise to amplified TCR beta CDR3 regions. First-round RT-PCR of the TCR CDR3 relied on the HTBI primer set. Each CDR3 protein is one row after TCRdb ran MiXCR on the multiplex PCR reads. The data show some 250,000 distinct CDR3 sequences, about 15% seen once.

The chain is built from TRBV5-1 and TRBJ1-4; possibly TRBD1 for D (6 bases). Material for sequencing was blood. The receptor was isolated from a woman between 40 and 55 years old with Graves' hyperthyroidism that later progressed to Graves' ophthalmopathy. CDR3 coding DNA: TGCGCCAGCAGAAGGACAGTTTCAACTAATGAAAAACTGTTTTTT. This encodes CASRRTVSTNEKLFF.